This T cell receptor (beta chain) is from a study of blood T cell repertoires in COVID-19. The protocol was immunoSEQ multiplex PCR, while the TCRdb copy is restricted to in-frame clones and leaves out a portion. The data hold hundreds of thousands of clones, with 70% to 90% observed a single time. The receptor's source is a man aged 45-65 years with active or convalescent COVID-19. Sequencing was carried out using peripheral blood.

DNA of the CDR3: TGCGCCAGCAAGGGAGACACGAACGTAAATTCACCCCTCCACTTT. The encoded protein is CASKGDTNVNSPLHF. The chain links TRBV5-1 to TRBJ1-6; no definite D call. CDR1 and CDR2 (germline): SGHRS, YFSETQ. Trimming left V 6 bases short and J 7 bases short, with 17 bases between. The CDR3 runs 15 residues.